This T cell receptor (beta chain) was captured in a study of blood T cells in healthy people across ages (dated by TCRdb to 2015 to 2017). Describing the broader study: In model experiments, roughly one uniquely barcoded TCR beta cDNA molecule per two T cells was captured by template switching. Two additional independent replicas of 1 million unique cDNA reads from the same blood draw were analyzed for two donors (one aged 18 to 30 and one aged 80 or older). The study measured age-related changes in TCR beta repertoire diversity using deep sequencing normalized with unique cDNA molecular identifiers. The donors were divided into four age groups: young (average around 16 years), middle-aged (about 39), aged (about 62) and long-lived (roughly 88).

CDR1 MNHNY and CDR2 SVGAGI are derived from the germline V gene (reference sequence). V drops 9 bases and J drops 6 bases, leaving 9 bases in between. Including cysteine and phenylalanine, the CDR3 has 10 amino acids. CDR3 DNA is the only sequence kept; it has 30 bases, read in frame from the first base. Note on this clonotype: The specificity of this receptor is unknown. There are no base qualities to consult, and no much larger clone falls within one base.

Points the paper makes about the study in general: Because the CMV infection status of the donors was unknown, age-related changes in expanded clonotypes may potentially have been confounded. As age increased, observed TCR beta diversity per million T cells dropped in a roughly linear way, and a significant reduction was already evident by age about 40. Conclusive comparison of naive and antigen-experienced compartments was prevented by the profiling of bulk unsorted PBMCs. Compared with the aged group, more naive CD4+ T cells, fewer expanded clones and increased TCR diversity were shown by the long-lived group, suggesting age selection. Total diversity estimates from one million sequenced T cells were considered lower bounds and underestimates. A strong correlation was found between observed TCR beta diversity and the percentage of naive T cells measured by flow cytometry.

Systemically healthy Caucasian individuals from Russia, over 30 in total and aged about 6 to 100 years, were included as donors. Roughly 10 milliliters of peripheral blood were collected from each donor into EDTA-treated Vacutainer tubes. Ficoll-Paque density-gradient centrifugation was used to isolate PBMCs, with at least 6.5 million per sample. Trizol reagent was used to extract total RNA from PBMCs, with at least 5 micrograms per sample. The percentages of naive CD45RAhigh/CD27high T cells were determined by flow cytometry on a PBMC aliquot from every donor. To prepare the library, 5' RACE was applied. TCRdb names Illumina HiSeq 2500 as the instrument used. A second PCR of roughly 6 to 11 cycles was run with a J-beta primer mix and a sample-barcoded 5' primer. Each TCR beta cDNA molecule received a unique molecular identifier from a template-switch 5' adaptor carrying 12 random nucleotides. Each sample yielded at least 2.5 million CDR3-containing paired-end reads. All of the RNA was converted into first-strand cDNA using the Mint cDNA synthesis kit, with a TRBC-specific oligonucleotide serving as the primer. Following uracil-DNA glycosylase treatment, all cDNA underwent a first 18-cycle PCR with the universal primers M1SS and BC2_uni_R. As for the original processing: Each sample was normalized by randomly selecting 1 million high-quality reads, each carrying a distinct molecular identifier. Reads sharing molecular identifiers were discarded rather than binned into consensus sequences. MiTCR, set to a Q25 quality threshold and the strictest error-elimination algorithm, was used for CDR3 identification, clonotype clustering and error correction. A nonparametric unseen species model with Euler transformation was used to estimate a lower bound on total TCR beta diversity. The public reads were reanalyzed by TCRdb: fastp trimming at Q25, MiXCR alignment, in-frame beta chains only. Rows matching on CDR3 protein sequence are summarized as one entry with the most common DNA and genes. TCRdb's processing, not the authors', yielded these V and J calls. This sample comprises 500,000 to 650,000 distinct CDR3 sequences, roughly a quarter of them detected only once. The top ten clonotypes cover about 3.3% of the sample.

The data were also submitted as part of a second study, on T cells of mothers and their children. Reported in the second study: Nine systemically healthy Caucasian individuals served as donors, namely three mothers together with their six children. cDNA synthesis used all of the extracted RNA, with 1.5 ug of RNA in each 15 ul reaction. In the second PCR, the M1S primer introduced both the sample barcodes and 2-4 random nucleotides. Over 9.5 million TCR beta CDR3 reads were obtained for each mother, and 2.7 million or so reads were obtained for each child. TCR recombination output is similarly shaped by thymic selection in related and unrelated pairs, with a minor effect exerted by inherited differences. Related mother-child pairs always showed normalized repertoire overlap that was slightly higher than in unrelated mother-child pairs, though the difference was never significant. Persistent microchimeric T cell clones were not detected, at a sensitivity of 85 to 100 clones per million clonotypes. In the study, deep NGS was used to compare the TCR beta repertoires of mothers and children, and features distinguishing related mother-child pairs from unrelated individuals were sought. The mean age was roughly 40 +/- 4 years for the mothers and approximately 11 +/- 4 years for the children. Libraries were sequenced on Illumina HiSeq 2000 with 100+100 nt paired-end reads after adapter ligation with NEBNext reagents. To prevent cross-contamination, the mother and child libraries were prepared a month apart and were sequenced in separate runs. Each donor had between roughly 450,000 and 2,100,000 distinct TCR beta clonotypes identified. Naive TCR beta clonotypes were estimated from low-frequency clonotypes matched to each donor's FACS-determined naive share, without sorting.

The TCR sequence derives from a boy aged 2 to 10 in good health. The sample consisted of blood. The rearranged chain carries TRBV6-6 and TRBJ2-7, with the D segment identity uncertain. CDR3 sequence: CASLGLEQYF. The nucleotides are TGTGCCAGTCTAGGGCTCGAGCAGTACTTC.